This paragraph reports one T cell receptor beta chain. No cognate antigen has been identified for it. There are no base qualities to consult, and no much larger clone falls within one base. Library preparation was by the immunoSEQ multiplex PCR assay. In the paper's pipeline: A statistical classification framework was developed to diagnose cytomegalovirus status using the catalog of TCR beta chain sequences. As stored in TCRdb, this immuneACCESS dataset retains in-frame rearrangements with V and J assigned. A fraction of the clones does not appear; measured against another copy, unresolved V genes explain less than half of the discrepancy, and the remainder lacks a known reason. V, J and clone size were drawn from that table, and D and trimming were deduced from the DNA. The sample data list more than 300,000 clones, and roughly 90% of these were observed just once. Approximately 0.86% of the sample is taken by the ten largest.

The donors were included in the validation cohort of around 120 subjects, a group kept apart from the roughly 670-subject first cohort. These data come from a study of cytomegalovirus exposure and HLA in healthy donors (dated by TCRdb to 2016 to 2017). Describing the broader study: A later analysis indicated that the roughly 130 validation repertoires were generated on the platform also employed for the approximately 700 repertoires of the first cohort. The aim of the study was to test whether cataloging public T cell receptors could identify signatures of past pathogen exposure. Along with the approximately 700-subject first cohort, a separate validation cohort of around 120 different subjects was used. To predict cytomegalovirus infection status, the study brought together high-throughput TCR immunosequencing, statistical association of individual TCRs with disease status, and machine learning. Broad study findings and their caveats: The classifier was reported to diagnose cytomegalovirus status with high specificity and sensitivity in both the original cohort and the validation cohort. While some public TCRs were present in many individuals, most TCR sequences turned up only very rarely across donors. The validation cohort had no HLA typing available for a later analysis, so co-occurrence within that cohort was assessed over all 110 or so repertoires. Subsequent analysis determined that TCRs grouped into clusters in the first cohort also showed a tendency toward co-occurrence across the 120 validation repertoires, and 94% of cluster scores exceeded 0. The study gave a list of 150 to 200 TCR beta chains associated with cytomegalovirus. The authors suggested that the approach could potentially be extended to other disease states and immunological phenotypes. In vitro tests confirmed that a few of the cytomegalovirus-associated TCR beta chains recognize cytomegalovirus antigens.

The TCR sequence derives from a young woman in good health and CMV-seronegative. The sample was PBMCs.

The encoded CDR3 is CATSRDAGATDTQYF. The sequenced DNA is TGTGCCACCAGCAGAGATGCGGGAGCTACAGATACGCAGTATTTT. The chain joins TRBV15 to TRBJ2-3; 7 bases in between match TRBD2. V lost 0 bases and J lost 3 bases, and the count of bases not matched to a germline gene is 3. From the germline V gene (reference sequence), CDR1 is LNHNV and CDR2 is YYDKDF. The CDR3 spans 15 residues, from the cysteine through the phenylalanine. The kept DNA is CDR3 alone, 45 bases in frame from the first base.